This TCR beta chain stems from a study of OX40 agonist ivuxolimab in advanced cancers. In the study overall: Patients received ivuxolimab, an agonistic anti-OX40 (CD134) antibody. Prior therapy, whether anti-PD-1, anti-PD-L1 or anti-CTLA-4, was allowed, and 40% had some.

The V and J ends lost 5 bases and 4 bases, in that order; junction bases with no gene match: 6. Germline assignment: CDR1 SGHNT and CDR2 YENEEA. The CDR3 contains 14 residues. Here immunoSEQ multiplex PCR was the method, and the copy in TCRdb shows in-frame clones only, minus some. The sample yields about 49,000 clones, roughly 94% seen once. The chain links TRBV11-3 to TRBJ2-7, with TRBD1 matching 9 bases. The receptor's source is an adult with an advanced solid tumor such as melanoma, head and neck, liver or kidney cancer. Sequencing was performed on CD4+ or CD8+ T cells sorted from blood, taken in a trial of the OX40 agonist ivuxolimab. In DNA form, the CDR3 reads TGTGCCAGCAGCCCCGGGACAGGGCGGTACGAGCAGTACTTC. Encoded protein: CASSPGTGRYEQYF.